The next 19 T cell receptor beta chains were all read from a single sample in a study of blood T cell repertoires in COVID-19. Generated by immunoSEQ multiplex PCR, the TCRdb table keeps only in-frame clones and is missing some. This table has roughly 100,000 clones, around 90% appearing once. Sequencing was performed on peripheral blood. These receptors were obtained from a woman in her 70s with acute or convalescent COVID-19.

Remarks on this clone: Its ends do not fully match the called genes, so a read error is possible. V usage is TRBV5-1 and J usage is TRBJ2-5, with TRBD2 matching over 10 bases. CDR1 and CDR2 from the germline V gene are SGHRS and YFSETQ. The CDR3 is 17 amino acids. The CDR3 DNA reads TGCGCCAGCAGTTTGGGACTAGCGTTCGAGGGCCAAGAGACCCAGTACTTC. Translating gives CASSLGLAFEGQETQYF.

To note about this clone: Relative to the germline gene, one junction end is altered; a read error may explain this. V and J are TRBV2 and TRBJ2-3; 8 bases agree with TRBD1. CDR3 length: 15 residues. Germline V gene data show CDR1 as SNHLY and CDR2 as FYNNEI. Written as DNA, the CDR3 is TGTGCCAGCAGAGAAGGACAGGGTATTTCAGATACGCAGTATTTT. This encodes CASREGQGISDTQYF.

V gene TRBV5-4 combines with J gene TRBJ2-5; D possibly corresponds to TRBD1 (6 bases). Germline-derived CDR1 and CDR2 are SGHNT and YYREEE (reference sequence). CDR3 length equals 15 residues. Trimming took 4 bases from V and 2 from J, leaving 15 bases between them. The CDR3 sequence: CASSPQGIGQETQYF. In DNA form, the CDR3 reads TGTGCCAGCAGCCCCCAGGGGATAGGTCAAGAGACCCAGTACTTC.

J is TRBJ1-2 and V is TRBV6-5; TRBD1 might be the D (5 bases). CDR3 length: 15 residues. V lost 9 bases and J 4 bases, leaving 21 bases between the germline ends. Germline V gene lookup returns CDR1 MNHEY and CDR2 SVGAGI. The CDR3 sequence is CASGQGWVLSYGYTF. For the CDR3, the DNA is TGTGCCAGTGGGCAGGGTTGGGTGTTGAGCTATGGCTACACCTTC.

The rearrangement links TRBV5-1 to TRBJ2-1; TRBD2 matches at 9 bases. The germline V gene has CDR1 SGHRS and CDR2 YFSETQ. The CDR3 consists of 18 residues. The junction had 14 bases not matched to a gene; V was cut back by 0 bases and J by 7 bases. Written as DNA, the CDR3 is TGCGCCAGCAGCTTGGTCGCTAGCGGGATAGGGGGTGGGAATGAGCAGTTCTTC. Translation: CASSLVASGIGGGNEQFF.

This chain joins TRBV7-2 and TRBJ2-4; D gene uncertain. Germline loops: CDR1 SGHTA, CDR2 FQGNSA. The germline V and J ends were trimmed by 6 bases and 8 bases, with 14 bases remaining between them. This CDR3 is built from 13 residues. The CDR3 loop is CASSLGRLDIQYF. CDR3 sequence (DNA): TGTGCCAGCAGTTTGGGCAGGTTGGACATTCAGTACTTC.

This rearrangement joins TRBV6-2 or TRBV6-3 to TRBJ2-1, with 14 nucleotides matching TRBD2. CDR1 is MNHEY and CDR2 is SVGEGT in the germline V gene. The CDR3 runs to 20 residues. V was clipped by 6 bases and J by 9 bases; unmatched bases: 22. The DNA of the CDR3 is TGTGCCAGCAGCCTCACACATTTGACTAGCGGGAGGGAAAAGAAGGGTGAGCAGTTCTTC. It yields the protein CASSLTHLTSGREKKGEQFF.

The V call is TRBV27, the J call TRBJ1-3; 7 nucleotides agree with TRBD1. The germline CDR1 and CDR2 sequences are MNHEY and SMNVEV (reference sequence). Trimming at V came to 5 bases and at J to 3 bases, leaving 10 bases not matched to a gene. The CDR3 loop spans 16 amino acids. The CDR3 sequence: CASSPRQGSSGNTIYF. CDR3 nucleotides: TGTGCCAGCAGTCCTCGACAGGGAAGTAGTGGAAACACCATATATTTT.

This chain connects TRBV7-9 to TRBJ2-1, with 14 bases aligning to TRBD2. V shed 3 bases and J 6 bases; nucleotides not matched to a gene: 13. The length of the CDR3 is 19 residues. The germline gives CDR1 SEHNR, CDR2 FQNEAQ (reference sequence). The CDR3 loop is CASSLGASGLAGDRNEQFF. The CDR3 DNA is TGTGCCAGCAGCTTGGGAGCATCGGGACTAGCGGGAGATCGCAATGAGCAGTTCTTC.

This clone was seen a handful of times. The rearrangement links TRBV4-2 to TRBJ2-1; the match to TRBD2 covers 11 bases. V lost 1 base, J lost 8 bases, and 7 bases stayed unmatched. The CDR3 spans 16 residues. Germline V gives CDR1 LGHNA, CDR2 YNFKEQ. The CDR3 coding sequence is TGTGCCAGCAGCCAAGTAACTAGCGGGAGTTGGGATGAGCAGTTCTTC. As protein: CASSQVTSGSWDEQFF.

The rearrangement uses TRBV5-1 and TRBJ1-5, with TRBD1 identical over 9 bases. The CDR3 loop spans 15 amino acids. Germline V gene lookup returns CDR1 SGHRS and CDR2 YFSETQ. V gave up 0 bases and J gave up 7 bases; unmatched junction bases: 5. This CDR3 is CASSLGQGDRQPQHF. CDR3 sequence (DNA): TGCGCCAGCAGCTTGGGACAGGGGGACCGACAGCCCCAGCATTTT.

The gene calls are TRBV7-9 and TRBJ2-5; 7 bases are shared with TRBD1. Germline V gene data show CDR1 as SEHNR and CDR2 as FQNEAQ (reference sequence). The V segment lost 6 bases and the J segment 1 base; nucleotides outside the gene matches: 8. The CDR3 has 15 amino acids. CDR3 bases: TGTGCCAGCAGACCTCGGACAGGACCCCAAGAGACCCAGTACTTC. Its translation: CASRPRTGPQETQYF.

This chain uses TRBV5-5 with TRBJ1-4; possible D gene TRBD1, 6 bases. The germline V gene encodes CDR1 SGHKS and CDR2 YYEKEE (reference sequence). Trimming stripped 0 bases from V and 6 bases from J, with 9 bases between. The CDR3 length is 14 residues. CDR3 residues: CASSLVRGDEKLFF. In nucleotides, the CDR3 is TGTGCCAGCAGCTTGGTCAGGGGTGATGAAAAACTGTTTTTT.

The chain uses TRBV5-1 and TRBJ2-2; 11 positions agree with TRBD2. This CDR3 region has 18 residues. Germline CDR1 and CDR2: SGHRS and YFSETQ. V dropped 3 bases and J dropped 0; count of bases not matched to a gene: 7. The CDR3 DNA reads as TGCGCCAGCAGCTACGGACTAGCGGGCCGCTCGAACACCGGGGAGCTGTTTTTT. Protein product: CASSYGLAGRSNTGELFF.

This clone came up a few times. Here the CDR3 reads CASIPVGRDNQPQHF. The DNA of the CDR3 is TGTGCCAGCATCCCCGTCGGCAGGGACAATCAGCCCCAGCATTTT. The J gene is TRBJ1-5, the V gene TRBV6-5; D perhaps matches TRBD1 (5 bases). V lost 7 bases, J lost 3 bases, and 16 bases lay in between. The CDR3 covers 15 residues. Germline CDR1 is MNHEY and CDR2 is SVGAGI.

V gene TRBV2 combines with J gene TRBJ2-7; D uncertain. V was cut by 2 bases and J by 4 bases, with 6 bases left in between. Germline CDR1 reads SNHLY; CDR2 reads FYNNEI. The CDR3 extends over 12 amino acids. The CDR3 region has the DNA TGTGCCAGCAGTGAAACACCTTACGAGCAGTACGTC. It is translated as CASSETPYEQYV.

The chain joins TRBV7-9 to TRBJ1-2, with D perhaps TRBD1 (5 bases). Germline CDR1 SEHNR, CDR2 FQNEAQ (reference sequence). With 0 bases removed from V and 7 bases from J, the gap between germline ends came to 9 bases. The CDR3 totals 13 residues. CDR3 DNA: TGTGCCAGCAGCTTAGCGGCAGGGTCTGGCTACACCTTC. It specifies CASSLAAGSGYTF.

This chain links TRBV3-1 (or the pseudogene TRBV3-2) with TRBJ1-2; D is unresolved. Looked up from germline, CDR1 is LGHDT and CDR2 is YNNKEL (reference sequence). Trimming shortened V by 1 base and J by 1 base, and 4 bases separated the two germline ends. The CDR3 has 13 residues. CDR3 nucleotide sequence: TGTGCCAGCAGCCAAGGTAATAACTATGGCTACACCTTC. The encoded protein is CASSQGNNYGYTF.

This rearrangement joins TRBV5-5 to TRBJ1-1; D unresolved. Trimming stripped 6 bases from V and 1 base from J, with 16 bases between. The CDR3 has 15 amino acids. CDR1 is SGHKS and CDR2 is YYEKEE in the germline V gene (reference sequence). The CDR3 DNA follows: TGTGCCAGCATCCCAGGAGGAAGACCGAACACTGAAGCTTTCTTT. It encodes CASIPGGRPNTEAFF.